One T cell receptor beta chain is described in this entry. Its antigen is as yet unknown. These data belong to a study of Ad26.COV2.S vaccination and SARS-CoV-2 variants. Study context: The donor participated in the COV1001 trial, in its Ad26.COV2.S arm. The study, taken as a whole, reports: Spike-specific CD8+ and CD4+ T cell responses reportedly showed substantial breadth after vaccination.

CDR3 length: 11 amino acids. From germline, CDR1 is MDHEN and CDR2 SYDVKM. V lost 9 bases to trimming and J lost 3 bases, with 8 bases between them. Treatment of the sample: roughly 18 received Ad26.COV2.S at low or high dose, single or two shots; several received placebo; per-sample allocation not given. The samples were gathered on day 63 after the first injection of vaccine or placebo. Expressing Wuhan-strain SARS-CoV-2 spike, an Ad26 vector served as the vaccine. Here immunoSEQ multiplex PCR was the method, and the copy in TCRdb shows in-frame clones only, minus some. The top ten hold less than 15% of the sample, which has fewer than 500,000 clones, 75% to 95% seen once.

Sequenced here: peripheral blood, sampled in a trial of Ad26.COV2.S vaccine versus placebo. The rearrangement uses TRBV28 and TRBJ1-2; D possibly corresponds to TRBD1 (6 bases). This clonotype was sampled from a person between 18 and 60 years old who received the Ad26.COV2.S COVID-19 vaccine or a placebo. The CDR3 spells CASRTDYGYTF. The CDR3 DNA is TGTGCCAGTAGGACAGACTATGGCTACACCTTC.